These 30 T cell receptor beta chains came from one sample sequenced in a study of cytomegalovirus exposure and HLA in healthy donors. The study ran its PCR with 60 Vbeta and 13 Jbeta primers. Generated by immunoSEQ multiplex PCR, the TCRdb table keeps only in-frame clones and is missing some. The table has under 200,000 clones, approximately 79% seen once. The sequencing sample was made of PBMCs. These receptors were obtained from a woman aged 40 to 49 in good health and CMV-seronegative.

V usage is TRBV4-1 and J usage is TRBJ1-5, with D perhaps matching TRBD1 (5 bases). Germline V gives CDR1 MGHRA, CDR2 YSYEKL. Trimming removed 4 bases at V and 4 bases at J, with 11 bases between. The CDR3 sequence is 14 residues long. CDR3 bases: TGCGCCAGCAGCCCCCCGGGGGGGAATCAGCCCCAGCATTTT. It codes for CASSPPGGNQPQHF.

The V and J genes are TRBV7-9 and TRBJ1-3, with a possible D match to TRBD1 (5 bases). The CDR3 totals 13 residues. The germline V gene has CDR1 SEHNR and CDR2 FQNEAQ (reference sequence). The germline V and J ends were trimmed by 10 bases and 4 bases, with 14 bases remaining between them. The CDR3 nucleotides read TGTGCCACCCCGGTGGGGCCCGGAAACACCATATATTTT. As protein: CATPVGPGNTIYF.

This clone was seen just once. The CDR3 nucleotides read TGTGCCAGCAGCTTGGCCGTCCGAACAGATTCCCCCTACGAGCAGTACTTC. It codes for CASSLAVRTDSPYEQYF. The V call is TRBV5-6, the J call TRBJ2-7; D remains unclear. The CDR3 covers 17 residues. Germline CDR1 is SGHDT and CDR2 is YYEEEE. V was pared by 0 bases and J by 2 bases, with 18 bases between.

The rearrangement uses TRBV15 and TRBJ2-2; 8 nucleotides align to TRBD2. The CDR3 is 19 amino acids. The J segment lost 4 bases and the V segment lost 0 bases, leaving 13 bases of the junction unmatched. Germline loops: CDR1 LNHNV, CDR2 YYDKDF (reference sequence). In DNA, the CDR3 is TGTGCCACCAGCAGAGATTCTTTTCGGGGGGGTGTGGGCACCGGGGAGCTGTTTTTT. Translated, it gives CATSRDSFRGGVGTGELFF.

The V call is TRBV6-5, the J call TRBJ1-2; D gene uncertain. In germline, CDR1 is MNHEY, CDR2 SVGAGI. Trimming pared 0 bases from V and 0 bases from J, leaving 8 bases between. This CDR3 contains 15 residues. The chain's CDR3 is CASSYSQVANYGYTF. The CDR3 DNA is TGTGCCAGCAGTTACTCGCAGGTAGCTAACTATGGCTACACCTTC.

The chain employs TRBV4-1 and TRBJ1-1; no definite D call. Trimming took off 4 bases at V and 1 base at J, with 13 bases between the two ends. CDR3 length: 15 amino acids. Germline values: CDR1 MGHRA, CDR2 YSYEKL. This CDR3 reads CASSPTFPWNTEAFF. In DNA form, the CDR3 reads TGCGCCAGCAGCCCAACTTTCCCCTGGAACACTGAAGCTTTCTTT.

The chain combines TRBV7-2 with TRBJ2-3; 8 bases align to TRBD1. Germline V gene data show CDR1 as SGHTA and CDR2 as FQGNSA. Trimming at V came to 5 bases and at J to 3 bases, leaving 7 bases not matched to a gene. The CDR3 is 15 amino acids. CDR3 coding DNA: TGTGCCAGCAGCCAACGGCAGGGGGCAACAGATACGCAGTATTTT. Its protein product is CASSQRQGATDTQYF.

The chain links TRBV9 to TRBJ2-5, with D perhaps TRBD2 (6 bases). The CDR3 length is 15 residues. In germline, CDR1 is SGDLS, CDR2 YYNGEE. V shed 0 bases and J shed 4 bases, with 13 bases lying between them. The CDR3 sequence is CASSVGWRGTETQYF. CDR3 nucleotide sequence: TGTGCCAGCAGCGTAGGGTGGCGGGGTACAGAGACCCAGTACTTC.

The CDR3 sequence is CASIFGGSGSPLHF. CDR3 bases: TGTGCCAGCATATTCGGAGGGTCTGGTTCACCCCTCCACTTT. J is TRBJ1-6 and V is TRBV6-1; unclear D gene. V lost 7 bases and J lost 9, with 16 bases in between. The germline gives CDR1 MNHNS, CDR2 SASEGT. The CDR3 has 14 amino acids.

This chain connects TRBV9 to TRBJ2-7, with 8 bases lining up with TRBD1. Trimming at V came to 3 bases and at J to 2 bases, leaving 7 bases not matched to a gene. Germline lookup yields CDR1 SGDLS and CDR2 YYNGEE. This CDR3 has 15 residues. The CDR3 region has the DNA TGTGCCAGCAGCGCCCGGACAGGGCTTACCTACGAGCAGTACTTC. This gives the protein CASSARTGLTYEQYF.

The chain links TRBV29-1 to TRBJ1-1; D is unresolved. CDR1 and CDR2 from the germline V gene are SQVTM and ANQGSEA. This CDR3 has 11 residues. The V end lost 2 bases, the J end lost 4 bases, and 5 bases lay between the germline ends. Here the CDR3 reads CSVERATEAFF. The CDR3 nucleotides read TGCAGCGTTGAAAGAGCCACTGAAGCTTTCTTT.

The chain combines TRBV9 with TRBJ1-2; tentative D call: TRBD1 (5 bases). CDR3 length equals 13 residues. Between the trimmed V and J ends, which lost 4 bases and 7 bases, there was a span of 14 bases. CDR1 and CDR2 from the germline V gene are SGDLS and YYNGEE. DNA of the CDR3: TGTGCCAGCAGCAGCATGGGGGGGGGTGGCTACACCTTC. It specifies CASSSMGGGGYTF.

The CDR3 coding sequence is TGTGCCAGCAGTTTACAGGGCGGCAAAAACATTCAGTACTTC. It is translated as CASSLQGGKNIQYF. The chain links TRBV6-6 to TRBJ2-4; TRBD1 is a possible D gene (6 bases). This CDR3 spans 14 amino acids. CDR1 is MNHNY and CDR2 is SVGAGI in the germline V gene (reference sequence). The V and J ends lost 4 bases and 3 bases respectively, with 10 bases between them.

This clone was seen more than once but under ten times. This chain joins TRBV5-4 and TRBJ1-5; possible D gene TRBD1, 5 bases. V dropped 5 bases and J dropped 6 bases, with 15 bases sitting between them. The CDR3 totals 14 residues. The germline gives CDR1 SGHNT, CDR2 YYREEE (reference sequence). CDR3: CASSFGAGGQPQHF. In DNA, the CDR3 is TGTGCCAGCAGTTTCGGGGCGGGGGGTCAGCCCCAGCATTTT.

Comment on this clone: Because it lacks the conserved phenylalanine or tryptophan at the end, this CDR3 is likely a read error. This chain uses TRBV5-6 with TRBJ2-7, with D possibly being TRBD2 (6 bases). Germline CDR1 and CDR2: SGHDT and YYEEEE. This CDR3 comprises 15 residues. The V end lost 4 bases, the J end lost 4 bases, and 18 bases lay between the germline ends. The CDR3 loop reads CASSLLAEAGYEQYL. DNA for the CDR3: TGTGCCAGCAGCCTTCTCGCGGAGGCGGGGTACGAGCAGTACCTC.

The rearrangement links TRBV6-5 to TRBJ1-2; no clear D. The CDR3 runs 13 residues. The ends were cut back, 4 bases at V and 5 bases at J, with 11 bases in the middle. CDR1 MNHEY and CDR2 SVGAGI come from the germline V gene. The CDR3 here is CASSSPGGYGYTF. CDR3 bases: TGTGCCAGCAGTTCGCCTGGAGGGTATGGCTACACCTTC.

This clone appeared once. This chain uses TRBV7-9 with TRBJ1-2; D remains ambiguous. Trimming left V 1 base short and J 3 bases short, with 6 bases between. The CDR3 sequence is 13 residues long. CDR1 is SEHNR and CDR2 is FQNEAQ in the germline V gene (reference sequence). In DNA form, the CDR3 reads TGTGCCAGCAGCTTAGACGCAGACTATGGCTACACCTTC. Protein: CASSLDADYGYTF.

The chain employs TRBV6-1 and TRBJ1-3; D perhaps matches TRBD1 (6 bases). V shed 7 bases and J shed 4 bases, with 17 bases lying between them. The CDR3 is 15 amino acids. Germline CDR1 and CDR2: MNHNS and SASEGT. CDR3 residues: CASTLNTGTGNTIYF. CDR3 nucleotide sequence: TGTGCCAGCACCCTTAACACAGGGACAGGAAACACCATATATTTT.

The rearrangement links TRBV10-3 to TRBJ1-5; perhaps TRBD1 as D (6 bases). Germline assignment: CDR1 ENHRY and CDR2 SYGVKD. CDR3 size: 16 residues. Trimming cost V 10 bases and J 2 bases, with 21 bases left between them. The chain's CDR3 is CATGAAQGNGNQPQHF. The DNA for the CDR3 is TGTGCCACCGGTGCGGCTCAGGGGAATGGCAATCAGCCCCAGCATTTT.

This rearrangement joins TRBV28 to TRBJ2-3; 7 bases fit TRBD1. Germline loops: CDR1 MDHEN, CDR2 SYDVKM. J was trimmed by 0 bases and V by 4 bases; bases with no gene match: 7. CDR3 length: 16 residues. The CDR3 spells CASSSRQGSSTDTQYF. For the CDR3, the DNA is TGTGCCAGCAGTTCCCGACAGGGTTCTAGCACAGATACGCAGTATTTT.

The CDR3 DNA is TGTGCCTGGAGTAAAATTGGACGGGGGAATCAGCCCCAGCATTTT. Amino acids: CAWSKIGRGNQPQHF. The V gene is TRBV30, the J gene TRBJ1-5; D may be TRBD1 (5 bases). Per germline, CDR1 GTSNPN and CDR2 SVGIG (reference sequence). The germline V and J ends were trimmed by 2 bases and 4 bases, with 15 bases remaining between them. The CDR3 is 15 residues long.

Here the CDR3 reads CASSLRTSGFTDTQYF. The DNA for the CDR3 is TGTGCCAGCAGCTTGAGGACTAGCGGGTTCACAGATACGCAGTATTTT. The chain uses TRBV5-4 and TRBJ2-3; TRBD2 aligns across 11 bases. Germline V gene data show CDR1 as SGHNT and CDR2 as YYREEE (reference sequence). This CDR3 has 16 amino acids. V trimming: 1 base; J trimming: 2 bases; junction bases outside the gene matches: 3.

V usage is TRBV15 and J usage is TRBJ1-1; TRBD1 matches at 10 bases. The CDR3 runs to 18 residues. The ends lost 0 bases at V and 0 bases at J; junction bases unmatched: 7. Germline CDR1 is LNHNV and CDR2 is YYDKDF (reference sequence). The CDR3 DNA reads TGTGCCACCAGCAGAGATCGGTTTGGGACAGGGGTGAACACTGAAGCTTTCTTT. Encoded protein: CATSRDRFGTGVNTEAFF.

V is TRBV29-1 and J is TRBJ1-1; possibly TRBD1 for D (5 bases). Germline CDR1 is SQVTM and CDR2 is ANQGSEA. This CDR3 region has 12 residues. V gave up 5 bases and J gave up 5 bases, with 12 bases separating them. The CDR3 protein is CSVRAPGTEAFF. The CDR3 DNA reads TGCAGCGTTAGGGCCCCAGGGACTGAAGCTTTCTTT.

The chain uses TRBV19 and TRBJ2-6; no clear D gene. The V end was cut by 7 bases, the J end by 0 bases, with 7 bases between. CDR1 LNHDA and CDR2 SQIVND come from the germline V gene (reference sequence). The CDR3 covers 14 residues. The CDR3: CASTPSSGANVLTF. The CDR3 DNA follows: TGTGCCAGTACCCCCAGCTCTGGGGCCAACGTCCTGACTTTC.

The chain recombines TRBV19 with TRBJ1-2; no firm D call. CDR3 length equals 13 residues. With 10 bases removed from V and 3 bases from J, the gap between germline ends came to 15 bases. The germline V gene encodes CDR1 LNHDA and CDR2 SQIVND (reference sequence). The CDR3 DNA sequence: TGTGCCACCTCCCCTTCAGGTGACTATGGCTACACCTTC. Translation: CATSPSGDYGYTF. The entire variable domain, with the rest obtained from reference TRBV19 and TRBJ1-2, is as follows: DGGITQSPKYLFRKEGQNVTLSCEQNLNHDAMYWYRQDPGQGLRLIYYSQIVNDFQKGDIAEGYSVSREKKESFPLTVTSAQKNPTAFYLCATSPSGDYGYTFGSGTRLTVV.

The rearrangement uses TRBV25-1 and TRBJ1-4; D is possibly TRBD1 (6 bases). This CDR3 has 16 amino acids. Germline V lookup: CDR1 MGHDK, CDR2 SYGVNS. The V end was cut by 2 bases, the J end by 2 bases, with 12 bases between. CDR3 residues: CASSERKQGTNEKLFF. The DNA of the CDR3 is TGTGCCAGCAGTGAACGGAAACAGGGTACTAATGAAAAACTGTTTTTT.

The chain joins TRBV9 to TRBJ2-1; 10 nucleotides align to TRBD2. Per the germline V gene, CDR1 is SGDLS and CDR2 is YYNGEE. The CDR3 is made up of 20 amino acids. V lost 0 bases and J lost 5; bases outside the gene matches: 17. The CDR3 DNA is TGTGCCAGCAGCGTAGCCATTAAAGCGGGGAGGACTAGCGGTAACAATGAGCAGTTCTTC. Residues: CASSVAIKAGRTSGNNEQFF.

The chain employs TRBV6-6 and TRBJ1-3; D possibly corresponds to TRBD1 (6 bases). Germline-derived CDR1 and CDR2 are MNHNY and SVGAGI (reference sequence). The CDR3 contains 14 residues. V lost 5 bases and J lost 5, with 13 bases in between. The CDR3 is CASSPGQSRNTIYF. The CDR3 nucleotides are TGTGCCAGCAGTCCTGGACAGTCCAGAAACACCATATATTTT.

The V and J genes are TRBV28 and TRBJ2-3; the match to TRBD2 covers 9 bases. The trim removed 5 bases at V and 3 bases at J, leaving 12 bases unmatched. This CDR3 has 17 residues. Germline loops: CDR1 MDHEN, CDR2 SYDVKM. As DNA, the CDR3 is TGTGCCAGCAGTATTCCGGGGTTAGCGGGAGTTACAGATACGCAGTATTTT. Amino acid sequence: CASSIPGLAGVTDTQYF.